Shown below are 27 T cell receptor beta chains from a single sample sequenced in a study of spatial heterogeneity in lung cancer. Time point indicated: sample taken at primary tumor resection. Study results and limitations: Tumor mutation counts were tracked by expanded intratumoral alpha and beta TCR counts.

Antigens for these TCRs are unknown. TCRdb recomputed calls from the 5' RACE reads with MiXCR, one row per CDR3 protein. The data show about 24,000 distinct CDR3 sequences, 8.8% seen once. The sequencing here drew on lung tumor tissue, taken at surgery. Receptor source: a male donor with early-stage non-small cell lung cancer.

Relative to its sample, this clonotype is medium-sized (0.01 to 0.1%). V is TRBV6-6 and J is TRBJ2-6, with 9 positions matching TRBD1. Trimming removed 6 bases from V and 2 bases from J; junction bases left unmatched: 11. Germline loops: CDR1 MNHNY, CDR2 SVGAGI (reference sequence). This CDR3 has 18 amino acids. The CDR3 DNA is TGTGCCAGCAGGATACCGGGACAGGGAGTCCCTGGGGCCAACGTCCTGACTTTC. It codes for CASRIPGQGVPGANVLTF.

This clonotype has just a few counts. The chain recombines TRBV11-2 with TRBJ2-2; D could derive from TRBD1 or TRBD2 (5 bases each). Trimming took off 4 bases at V and 6 bases at J, with 15 bases between the two ends. The CDR3 covers 15 residues. Looked up from germline, CDR1 is SGHAT and CDR2 is FQNNGV. DNA for the CDR3: TGTGCCAGCAGCTCCCGGGACGAGTCCGCCGGGGAGCTGTTTTTT. Translation gives CASSSRDESAGELFF.

By proportion, this clonotype is medium-sized. The V and J genes are TRBV5-1 and TRBJ2-3, with 7 bases fitting TRBD1. In germline, CDR1 is SGHRS, CDR2 YFSETQ. V dropped 4 bases and J dropped 2; count of bases not matched to a gene: 7. CDR3 length: 15 residues. The CDR3 protein is CASSPRDSATDTQYF. The CDR3 coding sequence is TGCGCCAGCAGCCCTCGGGACAGTGCCACAGATACGCAGTATTTT.

This clonotype was picked up many times. V gene TRBV29-1 combines with J gene TRBJ2-5; possibly TRBD1 for D (5 bases). The CDR3 is made up of 16 amino acids. V gave up 5 bases and J gave up 1 base, with 20 bases separating them. Germline V gene data show CDR1 as SQVTM and CDR2 as ANQGSEA. The CDR3 here is CSVLGIARALQETQYF. The DNA for the CDR3 is TGCAGCGTTCTGGGAATAGCCAGGGCCCTCCAAGAGACCCAGTACTTC.

V usage is TRBV7-2 and J usage is TRBJ2-7; possible D gene TRBD1, 6 bases. The CDR3 has 16 residues. Germline V gene lookup returns CDR1 SGHTA and CDR2 FQGNSA. Trimming removed 1 base at V and 3 bases at J, with 16 bases between. In DNA, the CDR3 is TGTGCCAGCAGCTTAGAGAGGGGGACGGCTAGCTACGAGCAGTACTTC. Protein: CASSLERGTASYEQYF.

This clonotype was counted a single time. The rearrangement uses TRBV6-2 or TRBV6-3 and TRBJ1-5; D is unresolved. Germline CDR1 and CDR2: MNHEY and SVGEGT. This CDR3 has 16 residues. Trimming removed 2 bases at V and 7 bases at J, with 18 bases between. This CDR3 reads CASSYAASYPSQPQHF. As DNA, the CDR3 is TGTGCCAGCAGTTACGCTGCGTCCTACCCATCCCAGCCCCAGCATTTT.

The rearrangement uses TRBV4-2 and TRBJ2-5; D tentatively reads TRBD1 or TRBD2 (6 bases each). Trimming removed 9 bases at V and 2 bases at J, with 16 bases between. The CDR3 loop spans 14 amino acids. The V gene's germline CDR1 is LGHNA and CDR2 YNFKEQ. CDR3 sequence reads: CASSREQGQETQYF. The CDR3 DNA reads as TGTGCCAGTTCGCGGGAACAGGGACAAGAGACCCAGTACTTC.

There are many counts of this clonotype. This sequence joins TRBV28 and TRBJ1-4; 7 bases agree with TRBD1. Germline V lookup: CDR1 MDHEN, CDR2 SYDVKM. Unmatched junction bases numbered 3, after V lost 4 bases and J lost 4 bases. The CDR3 loop spans 14 amino acids. CDR3 in amino acids: CASSSGTVNEKLFF. For the CDR3, the DNA is TGTGCCAGCAGTTCCGGGACAGTTAATGAAAAACTGTTTTTT.

This clonotype was seen ten or more times. The J gene is TRBJ2-3, the V gene TRBV3-1; D gene unclear. The germline CDR1 and CDR2 sequences are LGHDT and YNNKEL (reference sequence). V was cut by 4 bases and J by 2 bases, with 10 bases left in between. This CDR3 region has 14 residues. The DNA for the CDR3 is TGTGCCAGCAGCCTTGGGCCTAACACAGATACGCAGTATTTT. Its protein product is CASSLGPNTDTQYF.

As regards this clonotype: Given a much more abundant clone one base away, this may be a read error. The rearrangement joins TRBV9 to TRBJ1-2; TRBD1 is a possible D gene (5 bases). Per germline, CDR1 SGDLS and CDR2 YYNGEE. The V gene lost 4 bases and the J gene lost 4 bases, with 17 bases spanning the gap. The CDR3 consists of 15 residues. DNA of the CDR3: TGTGCCAGCAGCCCAACAACCGACAGCGGCTATGGCTACACCTTC. Translated, it gives CASSPTTDSGYGYTF.

This clonotype was counted many times. J is TRBJ2-1 and V is TRBV20-1; perhaps TRBD1 as D (6 bases). CDR3 length: 13 residues. Germline V gives CDR1 DFQATT, CDR2 SNEGSKA (reference sequence). Trimming cost V 6 bases and J 8 bases, with 17 bases left between them. CDR3 sequence: CSAWGPQQYEQFF. In DNA, the CDR3 is TGCAGTGCCTGGGGGCCCCAGCAGTATGAGCAGTTCTTC.

This clonotype appeared a few times. The V and J genes are TRBV20-1 and TRBJ2-7; D may be TRBD1 or TRBD2 (5 bases each). Per germline, CDR1 DFQATT and CDR2 SNEGSKA (reference sequence). Trimming removed 6 bases at V and 2 bases at J, with 17 bases between. This CDR3 comprises 14 residues. In nucleotides, the CDR3 is TGCAGTGCCCGGGGCCCGGACCTTCCCTACGAGCAGTACTTC. Amino acid sequence: CSARGPDLPYEQYF.

The V call is TRBV7-2, the J call TRBJ2-3, with D perhaps TRBD2 (6 bases). CDR1 is SGHTA and CDR2 is FQGNSA in the germline V gene. The CDR3 covers 14 residues. The V end was cut by 5 bases, the J end by 4 bases, with 13 bases between. CDR3 region: CASSTSLGPDTQYF. CDR3 bases: TGTGCCAGCAGCACTAGCTTAGGGCCAGATACGCAGTATTTT.

This clonotype appeared many times. This chain connects TRBV10-3 to TRBJ2-3, with 9 bases that match TRBD1. The CDR3 has 13 residues. Trimming removed 7 bases from V and 14 bases from J; junction bases left unmatched: 13. The V gene's germline CDR1 is ENHRY and CDR2 SYGVKD. The DNA for the CDR3 is TGTGCCATCATGGGACAGGGAATGGAATTTGCGTATTTT. Amino acid sequence: CAIMGQGMEFAYF.

This clonotype was seen only a few times. The rearrangement links TRBV7-2 to TRBJ1-2; 7 bases fit TRBD1. Germline V gene data show CDR1 as SGHTA and CDR2 as FQGNSA. V lost 0 bases and J lost 8; bases outside the gene matches: 6. The CDR3 is 14 amino acids. Here the CDR3 reads CASSLARTGTGYTF. CDR3 bases: TGTGCCAGCAGCTTAGCCAGGACAGGCACGGGCTACACCTTC.

In this sample, this clonotype turned up many times. The chain couples TRBV29-1 to TRBJ2-3; 7 bases line up with TRBD2. The V gene end was trimmed by 5 bases and the J gene end by 2 bases; junction bases not matched to a gene: 7. CDR3 length: 14 residues. Germline assignment: CDR1 SQVTM and CDR2 ANQGSEA. CDR3 coding DNA: TGCAGCGTTCGACCTAGCGGAACCACAGATACGCAGTATTTT. Translated: CSVRPSGTTDTQYF.

This clonotype was seen a few times. The chain combines TRBV7-8 with TRBJ1-3; D gene unclear. Germline V CDR1 and CDR2: SGHVS, FQNEAQ. V lost 3 bases and J 4 bases, leaving 10 bases between the germline ends. The CDR3 loop spans 14 amino acids. The CDR3 coding sequence is TGTGCCAGCAGCTTTGGGGATACGGGAAACACCATATATTTT. It encodes CASSFGDTGNTIYF. Full variable domain (remainder filled in from reference TRBV7-8 and TRBJ1-3): GAGVSQSPRYKVAKRGQDVALRCDPISGHVSLFWYQQALGQGPEFLTYFQNEAQLDKSGLPSDRFFAERPEGSVSTLKIQRTQQEDSAVYLCASSFGDTGNTIYFGEGSWLTVV.

This clonotype was seen many times. This chain connects TRBV6-5 to TRBJ2-5; 10 bases map to TRBD1. Germline V gene data show CDR1 as MNHEY and CDR2 as SVGAGI. Trimming took 5 bases from V and 5 from J; bases not matched to a gene: 11. This CDR3 region has 16 residues. The CDR3 here is CASSTMTGGVLETQYF. In DNA, the CDR3 is TGTGCCAGCAGTACGATGACAGGGGGCGTTCTCGAGACCCAGTACTTC.

The J gene is TRBJ2-3, the V gene TRBV18, with 10 bases matching TRBD1. Trimming cost V 5 bases and J 2 bases; bases outside gene matches: 7. The germline V gene encodes CDR1 KGHSH and CDR2 LQKENI. The CDR3 length is 16 residues. The CDR3 sequence is CASSSSGTGVTDTQYF. Here the CDR3 DNA reads TGTGCCAGCTCATCCTCCGGGACAGGGGTCACAGATACGCAGTATTTT.

CDR3: CASWGVSSYNEQFF. CDR3 nucleotide sequence: TGTGCCAGCTGGGGGGTGAGCTCCTACAATGAGCAGTTCTTC. This rearrangement joins TRBV12-3 or TRBV12-4 to TRBJ2-1; weak D call: TRBD2 (6 bases). The CDR3 totals 14 residues. V lost 8 bases and J lost 0, with 11 bases in between.

This clonotype was counted many times. CDR3 in amino acids: CASSRSTKAGSSYEQYF. The CDR3 coding sequence is TGTGCCAGCAGCCGAAGTACAAAAGCGGGCAGCTCCTACGAGCAGTACTTC. The chain has TRBV11-2 and TRBJ2-7; D perhaps matches TRBD2 (6 bases). CDR1 SGHAT and CDR2 FQNNGV come from the germline V gene. This CDR3 comprises 17 residues. V was shortened by 5 bases and J by 0 bases, with 20 bases between the two germline ends.

This sequence joins TRBV3-1 and TRBJ2-7, with D tentatively TRBD1 (6 bases). Germline loops: CDR1 LGHDT, CDR2 YNNKEL (reference sequence). The V gene lost 4 bases and the J gene lost 4 bases, with 20 bases spanning the gap. CDR3 length: 16 residues. The CDR3 DNA is TGTGCCAGCAGCCCTCCCGGCCTGGGCAGGGGTTACGAGCAGTACTTC. Amino acid sequence: CASSPPGLGRGYEQYF.

The chain joins TRBV30 to TRBJ1-3, with 9 bases aligning to TRBD1. With V trimmed by 2 bases and J by 7 bases, 9 bases remained unmatched. This CDR3 spans 15 amino acids. Germline V CDR1 and CDR2: GTSNPN, SVGIG (reference sequence). CDR3: CAWSRGGQGRNTIYF. The CDR3 bases are TGTGCCTGGAGTCGGGGAGGACAGGGGAGGAACACCATATATTTT.

The sample holds many counts of this clonotype. V usage is TRBV7-3 and J usage is TRBJ1-2, with D possibly TRBD1 on 5 matching bases. Germline CDR1 reads SGHTA; CDR2 reads FQGTGA. The CDR3 is 15 amino acids. Trimming stripped 5 bases from V and 8 bases from J, with 21 bases between. CDR3 nucleotides: TGTGCCAGCAGCCCAGGACCGGGAGGGGTTTACGGCTACACCTTC. As protein: CASSPGPGGVYGYTF.

V is TRBV12-3 or TRBV12-4 and J is TRBJ2-1, with D perhaps matching TRBD1 (6 bases). The CDR3 consists of 14 residues. V was shortened by 5 bases and J by 2 bases, with 10 bases between the two germline ends. The CDR3 region is CASSPDRPYNEQFF. CDR3 DNA sequence: TGTGCCAGCAGTCCCGACAGGCCCTACAATGAGCAGTTCTTC.

This clonotype was observed at least ten times. This CDR3 is CASSPQGTEANEKLFF. The CDR3 DNA is TGTGCCAGCAGTCCTCAGGGGACAGAAGCTAATGAAAAACTGTTTTTT. The rearrangement links TRBV27 to TRBJ1-4; 7 bases align to TRBD1. Germline-derived CDR1 and CDR2 are MNHEY and SMNVEV (reference sequence). This CDR3 region has 16 residues. Germline trimming cut 5 bases from V and 3 bases from J; bases unmatched to any gene: 9.

The rearrangement uses TRBV5-1 and TRBJ1-2, with D unclear. V gave up 4 bases and J gave up 0 bases, with 7 bases separating them. This CDR3 is 13 amino acids long. Germline V lookup: CDR1 SGHRS, CDR2 YFSETQ. CDR3 DNA: TGCGCCAGCAGCGATGCTTCTAACTATGGCTACACCTTC. Translating it yields CASSDASNYGYTF.